These T cell receptor beta chains were read from a single sample in a study of monozygotic twins with inflammatory bowel disease. TCRdb processed the 5' RACE reads again and assigns one entry to each CDR3 protein, with no DNA. The sample yields around 380,000 distinct CDR3 sequences, of which the top ten take up 2% to 2.5%. Material: blood. The receptors were gathered from a human donor with ulcerative colitis or Crohn's disease, or a healthy co-twin of an affected twin (not recorded which). The CDR3 runs from the conserved cysteine through the conserved F or W.

V: TRBV11-1
J: TRBJ2-1
CDR3: CASSLLAGGPREQFF

V: TRBV5-1
J: TRBJ1-5
CDR3: CASSLAGDFNQPQHF

V: TRBV28
J: TRBJ1-5
CDR3: CASSIDQPQHF

V: TRBV4-3
J: TRBJ1-2
CDR3: CASSQGTGGFSGYTF

V: TRBV6-7
J: TRBJ2-1
CDR3: CASIYGTSGRTRSDEQFF

V: TRBV30
J: TRBJ1-2
CDR3: CAWSVRSSLASYGYTF

V: TRBV11-2
J: TRBJ2-1
CDR3: CASSLGRTSGSNEQFF

V: TRBV5-5
J: TRBJ1-1
CDR3: CASSLPINAEAFF

V: TRBV28
J: TRBJ2-5
CDR3: CASSPRGRGKETQYF

V: TRBV10-3
J: TRBJ2-1
CDR3: CAISETAGEWNNEQFF

V: TRBV28
J: TRBJ1-2
CDR3: CASSPDRLFYGYTF

V: TRBV7-8
J: TRBJ2-2
CDR3: CASSPSVALNTGELFF

V: TRBV5-1
J: TRBJ2-7
CDR3: CASSLGSLRTGEQYF

V: TRBV5-6
J: TRBJ2-1
CDR3: CASRQLAGGRNEQFF

V: TRBV21-1
J: TRBJ1-1
CDR3: CASSPRPRSNTEAFF

V: TRBV7-9
J: TRBJ1-1
CDR3: CASSPRGGTEAFF

V: TRBV14
J: TRBJ2-2
CDR3: CASSHLRQNTGELFF

V: TRBV25-1
J: TRBJ1-3
CDR3: CASRLGSGNTIYF

V: TRBV20-1
J: TRBJ1-4
CDR3: CSAPHEGQLNEKLFF

V: TRBV6-4
J: TRBJ2-2
CDR3: CASSASPGTGELFF

V: TRBV9
J: TRBJ2-2
CDR3: CASSVFDVQGTGELFF

V: TRBV3-1
J: TRBJ2-1
CDR3: CASSQRWGAYNEQFF

V: TRBV5-6
J: TRBJ2-5
CDR3: CASSLAPTLSKETQYF

V: TRBV4-3
J: TRBJ2-1
CDR3: CASSQDGRAYNEQFF

V: TRBV14
J: TRBJ2-2
CDR3: CASSQLGPGELFF

V: TRBV12-3/TRBV12-4
J: TRBJ2-1
CDR3: CASSYLLAGGRFYNEQFF

V: TRBV7-2
J: TRBJ2-2
CDR3: CASSLVAQLTGGELFF

V: TRBV7-2
J: TRBJ1-3
CDR3: CASSLGDGNTIYF

V: TRBV5-1
J: TRBJ2-1
CDR3: CASSSGQFSNEQFF

V: TRBV28
J: TRBJ2-1
CDR3: CASSSGTSGANEQFF

V: TRBV5-4
J: TRBJ2-1
CDR3: CASSSEYNEQFF

V: TRBV29-1
J: TRBJ2-7
CDR3: CSVLTSDEQYF